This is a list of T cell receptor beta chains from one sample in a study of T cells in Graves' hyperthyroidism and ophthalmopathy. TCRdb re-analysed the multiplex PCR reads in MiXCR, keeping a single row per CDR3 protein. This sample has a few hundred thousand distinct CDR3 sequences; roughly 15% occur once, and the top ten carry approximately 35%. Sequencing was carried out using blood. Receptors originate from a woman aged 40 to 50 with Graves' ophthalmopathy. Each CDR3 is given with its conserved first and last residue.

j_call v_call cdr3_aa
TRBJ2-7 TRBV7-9 CASSLTYPSWEQYF
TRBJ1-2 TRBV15 CATTRGSVNNYGYTF
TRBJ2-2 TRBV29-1 CSVGGAGGTGELFF
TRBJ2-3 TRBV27 CASSLGIGGAGYTQYF
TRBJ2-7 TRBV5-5 CASSFLGLGTYEQYF
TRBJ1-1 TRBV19 CASSFGTQGGAFF
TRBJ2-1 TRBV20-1 CSAVNRGHRSYNEQFF
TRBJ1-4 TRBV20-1 CSARDDRRTRKLFF
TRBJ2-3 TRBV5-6 CASSPGGGRDTQYF
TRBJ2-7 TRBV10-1 CASSRALGYEQYF
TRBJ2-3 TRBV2 CASRTIAGLTADTQYF
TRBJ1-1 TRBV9 CASSVEPTTEAFF
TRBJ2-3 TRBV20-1 CSARVRGGITDTQYF
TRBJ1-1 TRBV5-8 CASSSDLGRDTEAFF
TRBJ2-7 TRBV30 CAWIPGTATYEQYF
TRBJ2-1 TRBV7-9 CASSRTSGVYNEQFF
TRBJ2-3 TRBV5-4 CASSPGTSRDTQYF
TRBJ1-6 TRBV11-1 CASSSNRGSSYNSPLHF
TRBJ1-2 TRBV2 CASSEADRVVYGYTF
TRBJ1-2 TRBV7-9 CASSLEPGTNYGYTF
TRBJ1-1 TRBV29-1 CSVERQENTEAFF
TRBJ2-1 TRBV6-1 CASRGRALIYNEQFF
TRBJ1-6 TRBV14 CASQRTGAAPLHF
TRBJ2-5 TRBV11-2 CASLGGEETQYF
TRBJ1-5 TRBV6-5 CASSYSTAGGQPQHF
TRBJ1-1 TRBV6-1 CASRAGTGYPAFF
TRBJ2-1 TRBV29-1 CSATGGWGPSSYNEQFF
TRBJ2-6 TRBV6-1 CASSWNTGIGANVLTF
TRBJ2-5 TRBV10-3 CAIRTETGQQETQYF
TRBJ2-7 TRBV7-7 CASSVNLGEHYEQYF
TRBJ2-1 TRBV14 CASSRLVAGTINEQFF
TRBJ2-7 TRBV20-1 CSARRKAYEQYF
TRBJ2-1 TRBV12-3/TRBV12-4 CASSFESWGTSGSGEQFF
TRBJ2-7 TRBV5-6 CASSFGGHEQYF